This TCR beta chain was documented in a study of cytomegalovirus exposure and HLA in healthy donors. Study observations and caveats: Further analysis, carried out later, found HLA-associated TCR beta chains more clonally expanded than equally common other chains. Highest at DRB1 and lowest at HLA-C, TCR association rates differed among HLA loci in a later analysis. The later analysis indicated that the majority of CMV-associated TCR beta chains appeared HLA-restricted. The study had only CMV serostatus as immune exposure information.

Amplification used 60 Vbeta primers and 13 Jbeta primers. Some clones are missing from TCRdb's copy, which holds only in-frame ones; the method was immunoSEQ multiplex PCR. The sample includes some 150,000 clones, about 80% of them seen just once. This clone showed up just a few times. Its antigen is as yet unknown. Sequenced input: PBMCs. The sequence was obtained from a man aged 30 to 39 in good health and CMV-seropositive.

CDR3 bases: TGTGCCAGCAGCTTAGCTGGTGAGTACGAGCAGTACTTC. Encoded protein: CASSLAGEYEQYF. The V gene is TRBV7-9, the J gene TRBJ2-7, with no clear D. Germline-derived CDR1 and CDR2 are SEHNR and FQNEAQ (reference sequence). V lost 0 bases and J lost 4, with 7 bases in between. This CDR3 has 13 residues. Filled out from reference TRBV7-9 and TRBJ2-7, the complete variable domain reads DTGVSQNPRHKITKRGQNVTFRCDPISEHNRLYWYRQTLGQGPEFLTYFQNEAQLEKSRLLSDRFSAERPKGSFSTLEIQRTEQGDSAMYLCASSLAGEYEQYFGPGTRLTVT.